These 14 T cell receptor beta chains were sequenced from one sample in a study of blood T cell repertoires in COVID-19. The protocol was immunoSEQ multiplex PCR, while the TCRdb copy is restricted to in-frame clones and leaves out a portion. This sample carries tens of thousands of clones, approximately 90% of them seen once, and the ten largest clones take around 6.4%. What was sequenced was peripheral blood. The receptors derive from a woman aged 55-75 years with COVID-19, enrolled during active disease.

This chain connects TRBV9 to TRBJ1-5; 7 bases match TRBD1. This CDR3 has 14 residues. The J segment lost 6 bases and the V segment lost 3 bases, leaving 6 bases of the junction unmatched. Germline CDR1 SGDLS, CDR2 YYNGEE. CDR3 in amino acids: CASSADRLGQPQHF. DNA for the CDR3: TGTGCCAGCAGCGCGGACAGGCTGGGTCAGCCCCAGCATTTT.

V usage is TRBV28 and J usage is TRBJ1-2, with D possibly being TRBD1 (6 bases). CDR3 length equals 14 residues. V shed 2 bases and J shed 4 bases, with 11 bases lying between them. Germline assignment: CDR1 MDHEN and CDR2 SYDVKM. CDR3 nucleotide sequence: TGTGCCAGCAGTTTAGGGACAACCGTCTATGGCTACACCTTC. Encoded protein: CASSLGTTVYGYTF.

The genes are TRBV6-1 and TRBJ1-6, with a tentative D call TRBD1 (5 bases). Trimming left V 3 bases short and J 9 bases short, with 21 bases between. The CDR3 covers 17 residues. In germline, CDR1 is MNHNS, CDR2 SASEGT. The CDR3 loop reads CASSELLRRGFSSPLHF. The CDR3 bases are TGTGCCAGCAGTGAGCTACTTCGGAGGGGCTTTTCTTCACCCCTCCACTTT.

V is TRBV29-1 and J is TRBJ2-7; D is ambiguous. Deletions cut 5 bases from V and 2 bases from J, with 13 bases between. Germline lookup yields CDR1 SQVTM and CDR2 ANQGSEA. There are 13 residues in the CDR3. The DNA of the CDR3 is TGCAGCGTTATCTCAGGAACCGCCTACGAGCAGTACTTC. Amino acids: CSVISGTAYEQYF.

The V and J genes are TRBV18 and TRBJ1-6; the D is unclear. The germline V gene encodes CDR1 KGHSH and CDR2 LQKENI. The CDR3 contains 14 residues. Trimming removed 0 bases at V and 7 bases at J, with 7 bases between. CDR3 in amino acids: CASSPPIRNSPLHF. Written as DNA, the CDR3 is TGTGCCAGCTCACCACCGATCAGGAATTCACCCCTCCACTTT.

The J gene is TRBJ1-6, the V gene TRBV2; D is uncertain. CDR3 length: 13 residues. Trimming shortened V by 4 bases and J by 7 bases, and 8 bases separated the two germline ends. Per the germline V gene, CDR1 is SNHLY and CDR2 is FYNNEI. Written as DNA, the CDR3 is TGTGCCAGCAGTGTAAGACAAAATTCACCCCTCCACTTT. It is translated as CASSVRQNSPLHF.

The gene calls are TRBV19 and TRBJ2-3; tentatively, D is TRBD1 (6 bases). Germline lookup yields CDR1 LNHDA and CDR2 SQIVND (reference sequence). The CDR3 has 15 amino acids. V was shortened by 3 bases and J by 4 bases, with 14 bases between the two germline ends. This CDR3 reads CASSMRGQSPDTQYF. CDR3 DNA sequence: TGTGCCAGTAGTATGAGAGGACAGAGCCCAGATACGCAGTATTTT.

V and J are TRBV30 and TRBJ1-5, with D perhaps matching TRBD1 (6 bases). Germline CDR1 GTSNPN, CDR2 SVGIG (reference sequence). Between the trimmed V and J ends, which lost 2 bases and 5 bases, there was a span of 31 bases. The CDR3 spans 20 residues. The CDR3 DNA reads TGTGCCTGGAGTCTTGGTAGCTTCGTAGCAGGGGCGGCCAGCGATCAGCCCCAGCATTTT. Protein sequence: CAWSLGSFVAGAASDQPQHF. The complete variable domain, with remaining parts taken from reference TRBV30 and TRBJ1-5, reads SQTIHQWPATLVQPVGSPLSLECTVEGTSNPNLYWYRQAAGRGLQLLFYSVGIGQISSEVPQNLSASRPQDRQFILSSKKLLLSDSGFYLCAWSLGSFVAGAASDQPQHFGDGTRLSIL.

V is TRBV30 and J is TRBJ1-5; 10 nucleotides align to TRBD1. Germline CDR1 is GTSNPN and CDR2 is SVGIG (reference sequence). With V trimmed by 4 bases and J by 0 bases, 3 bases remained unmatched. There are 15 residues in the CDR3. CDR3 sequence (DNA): TGTGCCTGGAAGGGACAGGGGAATAGCAATCAGCCCCAGCATTTT. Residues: CAWKGQGNSNQPQHF.

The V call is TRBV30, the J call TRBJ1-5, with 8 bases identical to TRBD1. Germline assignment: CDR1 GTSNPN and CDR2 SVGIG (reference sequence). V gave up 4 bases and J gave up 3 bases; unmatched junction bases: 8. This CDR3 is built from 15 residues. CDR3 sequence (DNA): TGTGCCTGGACCACGACAGGGGCTAACAATCAGCCCCAGCATTTT. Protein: CAWTTTGANNQPQHF.

The CDR3 DNA reads TGTGCCAGCAGCCGGACAGGGCTTAATGAAAAACTGTTTTTT. Translated, it gives CASSRTGLNEKLFF. The chain links TRBV27 to TRBJ1-4, with 8 bases that match TRBD1. This CDR3 region has 14 residues. Germline CDR1 reads MNHEY; CDR2 reads SMNVEV (reference sequence). Losses at the gene ends were 6 bases for V and 4 bases for J; bases not matched to a gene: 4.

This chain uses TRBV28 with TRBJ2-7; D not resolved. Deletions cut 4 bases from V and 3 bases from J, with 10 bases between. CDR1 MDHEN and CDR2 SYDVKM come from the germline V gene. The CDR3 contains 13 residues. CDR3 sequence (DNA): TGTGCCAGCAGTTATCCAGGAATCTACGAGCAGTACTTC. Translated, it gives CASSYPGIYEQYF.

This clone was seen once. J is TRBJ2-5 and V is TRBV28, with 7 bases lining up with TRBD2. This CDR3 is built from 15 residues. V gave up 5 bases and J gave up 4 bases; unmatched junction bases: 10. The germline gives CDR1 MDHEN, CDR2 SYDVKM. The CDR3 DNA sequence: TGTGCCAGCAGTGGGGGGGAGGGCCCCCGAGAGACCCAGTACTTC. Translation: CASSGGEGPRETQYF.

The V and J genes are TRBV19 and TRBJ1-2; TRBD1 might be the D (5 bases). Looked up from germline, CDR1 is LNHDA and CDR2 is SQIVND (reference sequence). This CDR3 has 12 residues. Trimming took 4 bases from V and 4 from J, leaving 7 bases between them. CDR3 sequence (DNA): TGTGCCAGTAGTAGGACAACCTATGGCTACACCTTC. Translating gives CASSRTTYGYTF.